Shown below are 16 T cell receptor beta chains from a single sample sequenced in a study of blood T cell repertoires in COVID-19. The method was immunoSEQ multiplex PCR; TCRdb's version includes in-frame clones alone and lacks a portion of them. The repertoire holds about 260,000 clones, with around 86% as singletons. Input material: peripheral blood. The source of these receptors is a woman in her thirties or forties who had recovered from COVID-19.

This chain links TRBV5-5 with TRBJ2-4; tentative D call: TRBD1 (6 bases). V was pared by 7 bases and J by 6 bases, with 14 bases between. This CDR3 contains 13 residues. CDR1 SGHKS and CDR2 YYEKEE come from the germline V gene (reference sequence). The CDR3 nucleotides are TGTGCCAGCTTACTTCGCAGGGGAAACATTCAGTACTTC. It yields the protein CASLLRRGNIQYF.

The chain carries TRBV9 and TRBJ1-2; D might be TRBD1 (5 bases). The CDR3 runs 15 residues. V lost 3 bases and J lost 3, with 15 bases in between. Germline loops: CDR1 SGDLS, CDR2 YYNGEE. The CDR3 sequence: CASSGLFRGDYGYTF. CDR3 in DNA: TGTGCCAGCAGCGGTCTCTTCCGGGGGGACTATGGCTACACCTTC.

The genes are TRBV20-1 and TRBJ2-3; D perhaps matches TRBD1 (6 bases). Germline V gene sequence: CDR1 DFQATT, CDR2 SNEGSKA (reference sequence). This CDR3 is built from 11 residues. V lost 4 bases, J lost 6 bases, and 8 bases lay in between. This chain's CDR3 is CSATGVDTQYF. DNA of the CDR3: TGCAGTGCTACAGGGGTGGATACGCAGTATTTT.

The rearrangement joins TRBV7-2 to TRBJ1-6, with TRBD1 identical over 11 bases. This CDR3 contains 18 residues. Germline values: CDR1 SGHTA, CDR2 FQGNSA. J gave up 5 bases and V 4 bases, and 10 bases lay outside the gene matches. The CDR3 DNA reads as TGTGCCAGCAGCTATAGGACAGGGGGCCTGGGCAATAATTCACCCCTCCACTTT. Translating gives CASSYRTGGLGNNSPLHF. Combining the CDR3 with reference TRBV7-2 and TRBJ1-6 gives the whole variable domain GAGVSQSPSNKVTEKGKDVELRCDPISGHTALYWYRQSLGQGLEFLIYFQGNSAPDKSGLPSDRFSAERTGGSVSTLTIQRTQQEDSAVYLCASSYRTGGLGNNSPLHFGNGTRLTVT.

This rearrangement joins TRBV24-1 to TRBJ2-7; D uncertain. The CDR3 length is 13 residues. From germline, CDR1 is KGHDR and CDR2 SFDVKD. Trimming removed 5 bases at V and 3 bases at J, with 10 bases between. The CDR3 protein is CATSVGPGYEQYF. Written as DNA, the CDR3 is TGTGCCACCAGTGTCGGCCCGGGCTACGAGCAGTACTTC.

The chain joins TRBV5-5 to TRBJ1-4; 8 nucleotides match TRBD1. Germline values: CDR1 SGHKS, CDR2 YYEKEE (reference sequence). This CDR3 is 14 amino acids long. The ends lost 5 bases at V and 6 bases at J; junction bases unmatched: 6. The CDR3 is CASSLQGVDEKLFF. The DNA for the CDR3 is TGTGCCAGCAGTTTACAGGGGGTCGATGAAAAACTGTTTTTT.

The gene calls are TRBV4-3 and TRBJ1-6, with D possibly TRBD1 on 5 matching bases. With 1 base removed from V and 7 bases from J, the gap between germline ends came to 17 bases. From germline, CDR1 is LGHNA and CDR2 YSLEER. The CDR3 covers 17 residues. The CDR3 bases are TGCGCCAGCAGCCAAGGAAGGAGGGACGGGGGAAATTCACCCCTCCACTTT. Translated, it gives CASSQGRRDGGNSPLHF.

The CDR3 DNA sequence: TGTGCCAGCAGCGTAGCGGGGGGCACAGATACGCAGTATTTT. It encodes CASSVAGGTDTQYF. This chain connects TRBV6-5 to TRBJ2-3; 9 nucleotides agree with TRBD2. The trim removed 6 bases at V and 1 base at J, leaving 2 bases unmatched. In germline, CDR1 is MNHEY, CDR2 SVGAGI. The length of the CDR3 is 14 residues.

The rearrangement uses TRBV5-1 and TRBJ2-1; D is perhaps TRBD1 (6 bases). The V gene's germline CDR1 is SGHRS and CDR2 YFSETQ. CDR3 length: 15 amino acids. V was trimmed by 3 bases and J by 5 bases, leaving 15 bases between them. The CDR3, as DNA: TGCGCCAGCAGCTCGGTTGGGGGCCTGAACAATGAGCAGTTCTTC. Amino acids: CASSSVGGLNNEQFF.

The V gene is TRBV15, the J gene TRBJ1-1; the D gene is possibly TRBD1 (6 bases). Germline CDR1 is LNHNV and CDR2 is YYDKDF (reference sequence). V was pared by 7 bases and J by 5 bases, with 14 bases between. The CDR3 is 13 amino acids. The CDR3 DNA reads TGTGCCACCAAACAGGGATATGGGACTGAAGCTTTCTTT. This gives the protein CATKQGYGTEAFF.

The chain couples TRBV7-2 to TRBJ1-1; TRBD1 might be the D (5 bases). Germline V gene data show CDR1 as SGHTA and CDR2 as FQGNSA. V was pared by 6 bases and J by 1 base, with 9 bases between. CDR3 length equals 13 residues. This CDR3 reads CASSRQGNTEAFF. The CDR3 coding sequence is TGTGCCAGCAGTCGCCAGGGGAACACTGAAGCTTTCTTT.

The sample holds a few counts of this clone. A single base separates this from a much larger clone, so it may be a read error. The chain recombines TRBV5-6 with TRBJ1-1; D not certain. The CDR3 runs 13 residues. CDR1 is SGHDT, CDR2 YYEEEE, per germline. Trimming removed 2 bases at V and 1 base at J, with 6 bases between. The CDR3 DNA is TGTGCCAGCAGCTTACAGCCGAACACTGAAGCTTTCTTT. As protein: CASSLQPNTEAFF.

The chain recombines TRBV10-1 with TRBJ1-3, with 10 bases lining up with TRBD1. The CDR3 sequence is 17 residues long. With V trimmed by 11 bases and J by 2 bases, 15 bases remained unmatched. From germline, CDR1 is WNHNN and CDR2 SYGVQD (reference sequence). The CDR3 is CASRARQGALTGNTIYF. The CDR3 bases are TGCGCCTCCCGGGCCCGACAGGGGGCGCTTACTGGAAACACCATATATTTT.

The chain is built from TRBV13 and TRBJ2-1, with a tentative D call TRBD1 (6 bases). Germline assignment: CDR1 PRHDT and CDR2 FYEKMQ (reference sequence). The length of the CDR3 is 18 residues. Trimming cost V 0 bases and J 4 bases, with 19 bases left between them. The CDR3 region is CASSLGLPGHLFYNEQFF. The CDR3 coding sequence is TGTGCCAGCAGCTTAGGGCTGCCGGGACACCTTTTTTACAATGAGCAGTTCTTC.

The chain uses TRBV5-1 and TRBJ1-2; 8 positions match TRBD1. Germline values: CDR1 SGHRS, CDR2 YFSETQ. Trimming cost V 4 bases and J 2 bases; bases outside gene matches: 7. The CDR3 contains 15 residues. The CDR3 spells CASSRDRGQNYGYTF. The CDR3 DNA follows: TGCGCCAGCAGCCGCGACAGGGGTCAAAACTATGGCTACACCTTC.

The chain is built from TRBV27 and TRBJ2-5; D possibly corresponds to TRBD2 (7 bases). Germline loops: CDR1 MNHEY, CDR2 SMNVEV (reference sequence). V was cut by 5 bases and J by 3 bases, with 22 bases left in between. The CDR3 has 17 amino acids. This CDR3 reads CASSPLPRGGGEETQYF. CDR3 coding DNA: TGTGCCAGCAGTCCACTACCTAGAGGAGGGGGGGAAGAGACCCAGTACTTC.